Presented here are 8 T cell receptor beta chains from one specimen sequenced in a study of T cell responses to AZD1222 COVID-19 vaccine. Repertoires were generated with immunoSEQ multiplex PCR, while TCRdb's copy carries only in-frame clones and drops some. The top ten clones hold approximately 5% of a sample with 85,000 to 90,000 clones, roughly 89% of them seen once. Source: peripheral blood, taken 28 days after the second AZD1222 dose. The receptors come from an adult who received the AZD1222 COVID-19 vaccine.

The V call is TRBV20-1, the J call TRBJ1-3, with TRBD1 matching 8 bases. This CDR3 spans 13 amino acids. Germline CDR1 and CDR2: DFQATT and SNEGSKA (reference sequence). Unmatched junction bases numbered 4, after V lost 3 bases and J lost 6 bases. The CDR3 DNA is TGCAGTGCTAGTAGGGGACAGGCAAACACCATATATTTT. It codes for CSASRGQANTIYF.

The V call is TRBV10-3, the J call TRBJ2-3, with 8 bases that match TRBD1. Germline V gene sequence: CDR1 ENHRY, CDR2 SYGVKD. The ends lost 8 bases at V and 3 bases at J; junction bases unmatched: 4. This CDR3 has 13 amino acids. This CDR3 is CAIRGQGTDTQYF. The DNA for the CDR3 is TGTGCCATCCGCGGACAGGGAACAGATACGCAGTATTTT.

The gene calls are TRBV6-1 and TRBJ1-6; D unresolved. V was trimmed by 1 base and J by 7 bases, leaving 2 bases between them. Germline CDR1 reads MNHNS; CDR2 reads SASEGT. This CDR3 comprises 12 residues. CDR3 amino acids: CASSEGNSPLHF. Here the CDR3 DNA reads TGTGCCAGCAGTGAAGGGAATTCACCCCTCCACTTT.

V usage is TRBV2 and J usage is TRBJ2-2, with 11 bases matching TRBD2. J was trimmed by 4 bases and V by 3 bases; bases with no gene match: 7. The CDR3 consists of 17 residues. Germline assignment: CDR1 SNHLY and CDR2 FYNNEI. Here the CDR3 DNA reads TGTGCCAGCAGTGACCATAGACTAGCGGGGACCACCGGGGAGCTGTTTTTT. This encodes CASSDHRLAGTTGELFF.

This chain uses TRBV2 with TRBJ2-6; a weak D match, TRBD1 (6 bases). The germline V gene has CDR1 SNHLY and CDR2 FYNNEI. The CDR3 consists of 15 residues. Trimming removed 6 bases at V and 0 bases at J, with 9 bases between. CDR3 nucleotide sequence: TGTGCCAGCAGAACAGGGAACTCTGGGGCCAACGTCCTGACTTTC. It yields the protein CASRTGNSGANVLTF. The whole variable domain, filled in from reference TRBV2 and TRBJ2-6, reads EPEVTQTPSHQVTQMGQEVILRCVPISNHLYFYWYRQILGQKVEFLVSFYNNEISEKSEIFDDQFSVERPDGSNFTLKIRSTKLEDSAMYFCASRTGNSGANVLTFGAGSRLTVL.

This chain links TRBV18 with TRBJ2-7; a possible D gene is TRBD1 (5 bases). Germline V CDR1 and CDR2: KGHSH, LQKENI. V dropped 3 bases and J dropped 1 base, with 13 bases sitting between them. The CDR3 totals 15 residues. CDR3 in DNA: TGTGCCAGCTCACCCCTTTCGACAGAGTCCTACGAGCAGTACTTC. The encoded protein is CASSPLSTESYEQYF. Complete variable domain (other parts from reference TRBV18 and TRBJ2-7): NAGVMQNPRHLVRRRGQEARLRCSPMKGHSHVYWYRQLPEEGLKFMVYLQKENIIDESGMPKERFSAEFPKEGPSILRIQQVVRGDSAAYFCASSPLSTESYEQYFGPGTRLTVT.

This clone was detected only a few times. The chain is built from TRBV5-6 and TRBJ2-1; D not certain. Germline values: CDR1 SGHDT, CDR2 YYEEEE. V was shortened by 0 bases and J by 0 bases, with 13 bases between the two germline ends. This CDR3 has 17 residues. CDR3 nucleotide sequence: TGTGCCAGCAGCTTGGCCGCCTTCCCGAGCTCCTACAATGAGCAGTTCTTC. It encodes CASSLAAFPSSYNEQFF.

The chain employs TRBV14 and TRBJ2-7; D not resolved. The germline gives CDR1 SGHDN, CDR2 FVKESK. The CDR3 is 12 amino acids. Trimming removed 1 base from V and 6 bases from J, with 7 bases in between. CDR3 amino acids: CASSQVFGEQYF. DNA of the CDR3: TGTGCCAGCAGCCAAGTCTTTGGCGAGCAGTACTTC. Full variable domain (rest looked up from reference TRBV14 and TRBJ2-7): EAGVTQFPSHSVIEKGQTVTLRCDPISGHDNLYWYRRVMGKEIKFLLHFVKESKQDESGMPNNRFLAERTGGTYSTLKVQPAELEDSGVYFCASSQVFGEQYFGPGTRLTVT.